Below, one T cell receptor (beta chain) is given with its context. Antigen: not known. TCR beta sequencing was performed on blood CD8+ and CD4+ T cells. Treatment-naive patients with stable or active relapsing-remitting disease were the multiple sclerosis controls. When the RNA was reverse transcribed, random hexamers were used with an input of about 0.5 to 1 ug. The method of amplification for TCR beta CDR3 was immunoSEQ multiplex PCR, covering 54 Vbeta and 13 Jbeta. One entry per CDR3 protein, called by TCRdb with MiXCR from the immunoSEQ multiplex PCR reads. The sample yields about 290,000 distinct CDR3 sequences, approximately 91% seen once. The data stem from a study of CD8 T cells in Susac syndrome. General observations from the study: As the study acknowledged, the number of individuals who were part of its TCR sequencing and HLA analysis was relatively small.

This CDR3 has 15 amino acids. Germline CDR1 MNHNS, CDR2 SASEGT. Between the trimmed V and J ends, which lost 8 bases and 0 bases, there was a span of 16 bases. Material for sequencing was CD8+ T cells from PBMCs. The receptor comes from a human donor with multiple sclerosis. The chain uses TRBV6-1 and TRBJ1-1; D is ambiguous. The CDR3 DNA reads TGTGCCAGCTTCGGGGTCGGGGATGTGAACACTGAAGCTTTCTTT. Translated: CASFGVGDVNTEAFF.